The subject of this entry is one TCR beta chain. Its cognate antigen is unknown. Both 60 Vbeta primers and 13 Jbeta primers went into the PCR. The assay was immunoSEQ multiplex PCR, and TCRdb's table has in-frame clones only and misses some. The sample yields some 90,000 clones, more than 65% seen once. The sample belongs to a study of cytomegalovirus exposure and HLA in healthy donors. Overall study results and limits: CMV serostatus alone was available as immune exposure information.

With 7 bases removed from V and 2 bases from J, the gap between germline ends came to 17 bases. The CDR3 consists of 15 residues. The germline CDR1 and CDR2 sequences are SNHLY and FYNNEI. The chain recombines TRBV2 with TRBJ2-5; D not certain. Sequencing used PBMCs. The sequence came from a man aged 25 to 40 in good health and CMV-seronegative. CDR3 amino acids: CASTLGRPQQETQYF. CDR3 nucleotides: TGTGCCAGCACCCTGGGCCGGCCCCAACAAGAGACCCAGTACTTC.